Below are 13 T cell receptor beta chains sequenced from a single sample in a study of blood T cells in healthy people across ages. A J-beta primer mix and a sample-barcoded 5' primer were used in a second PCR of about 7 to 12 cycles. TCRdb analysed the 5' RACE reads with MiXCR anew, one entry per CDR3 protein. The sample lists approximately 320,000 distinct CDR3 sequences; 25% to 30% were seen once. Specimen: blood. These receptors originate from a woman in her sixties or seventies in good health.

The V call is TRBV12-3 or TRBV12-4, the J call TRBJ2-5, with D perhaps TRBD1 (6 bases). The CDR3 runs to 13 residues. V lost 8 bases, J lost 4 bases, and 14 bases lay in between. CDR3 residues: CASGGSDRETQYF. The DNA of the CDR3 is TGTGCCAGCGGGGGATCGGACAGAGAGACCCAGTACTTC.

The chain has TRBV28 and TRBJ1-3, with D uncertain. V was pared by 6 bases and J by 2 bases, with 14 bases between. Germline lookup yields CDR1 MDHEN and CDR2 SYDVKM. The CDR3 covers 15 residues. The CDR3 spells CASSPPGMTGNTIYF. The CDR3 bases are TGTGCCAGCAGCCCCCCGGGGATGACTGGAAACACCATATATTTT.

This clonotype was seen only a few times. The rearrangement uses TRBV20-1 and TRBJ2-1; 8 positions agree with TRBD1. The V segment lost 6 bases and the J segment 3 bases; nucleotides outside the gene matches: 10. The CDR3 spans 15 residues. Looked up from germline, CDR1 is DFQATT and CDR2 is SNEGSKA (reference sequence). The CDR3 here is CSAPTRGRFYNEQFF. In DNA, the CDR3 is TGCAGTGCCCCAACCAGGGGGCGCTTCTACAATGAGCAGTTCTTC.

The chain carries TRBV12-3 or TRBV12-4 and TRBJ2-5; D may be TRBD2 (5 bases). The end of the DNA aligns better with TRBJ2-7, so the J call may be wrong. The CDR3 loop spans 15 amino acids. DNA of the CDR3: TGTGCCAGCAGTTTAGATTACACTAGCTCCTACGAGCAGTACTTC. Residues: CASSLDYTSSYEQYF.

This chain connects TRBV2 to TRBJ2-1; D ambiguous. Trimming pared 6 bases from V and 5 bases from J, leaving 17 bases between. The CDR3 extends over 15 amino acids. Per germline, CDR1 SNHLY and CDR2 FYNNEI. The CDR3 bases are TGTGCCAGCAGCTTCCTTAGGAGCCAGAACAATGAGCAGTTCTTC. It is translated as CASSFLRSQNNEQFF.

The rearrangement joins TRBV6-5 to TRBJ1-3; D gene ambiguous. The length of the CDR3 is 15 residues. Germline values: CDR1 MNHEY, CDR2 SVGAGI. Trimming stripped 0 bases from V and 0 bases from J, with 6 bases between. The CDR3 sequence is CASSYSRGSGNTIYF. The CDR3 DNA sequence: TGTGCCAGCAGTTACTCTCGAGGCTCTGGAAACACCATATATTTT.

The chain combines TRBV29-1 with TRBJ1-3; 8 nucleotides agree with TRBD1. The germline CDR1 and CDR2 sequences are SQVTM and ANQGSEA. The CDR3 is 15 residues long. J gave up 3 bases and V 3 bases, and 7 bases lay outside the gene matches. In DNA form, the CDR3 reads TGCAGCGTTGATAATCGACAGGGGCTTGGAAACACCATATATTTT. Its translation: CSVDNRQGLGNTIYF.

This clonotype has a handful of counts. V and J are TRBV10-1 and TRBJ2-5, with D possibly being TRBD1 (5 bases). CDR1 is WNHNN and CDR2 is SYGVQD in the germline V gene (reference sequence). V lost 2 bases to trimming and J lost 3 bases, with 16 bases between them. This CDR3 contains 16 residues. CDR3 residues: CASSETPIGQKETQYF. CDR3 DNA: TGCGCCAGCAGTGAGACCCCAATTGGACAAAAAGAGACCCAGTACTTC.

This clonotype showed up just a few times. Germline is not matched at one junction end, which may reflect a read error. The chain carries TRBV28 and TRBJ2-7; D unclear. CDR3 length equals 11 residues. CDR1 MDHEN and CDR2 SYDVKM come from the germline V gene. The CDR3 sequence is CASVGFYEQYF. Written as DNA, the CDR3 is TGTGCCAGCGTGGGGTTCTACGAGCAATACTTC.

This sequence joins TRBV28 and TRBJ2-1; 7 bases agree with TRBD2. Losses at the gene ends were 6 bases for V and 8 bases for J; bases not matched to a gene: 10. The CDR3 contains 14 residues. Germline V CDR1 and CDR2: MDHEN, SYDVKM. The chain's CDR3 is CASSRTRRTDEQFF. The CDR3 DNA reads TGTGCCAGCAGCAGGACTAGGCGGACCGATGAGCAGTTCTTC.

Comments on this clonotype: This may be a read error: a much more frequent sequence differs by one nucleotide. The chain recombines TRBV29-1 with TRBJ2-5; D is unresolved. The V gene's germline CDR1 is SQVTM and CDR2 ANQGSEA. Trimming took off 6 bases at V and 4 bases at J, with 12 bases between the two ends. This CDR3 region has 12 residues. The DNA of the CDR3 is TGCAGCGTCCAGGAAACAAGAGAGACCCAGTACTTC. It encodes CSVQETRETQYF.

The chain's CDR3 is CAISEAGTGGYEQYF. For the CDR3, the DNA is TGTGCCATCAGTGAGGCCGGGACAGGGGGCTACGAGCAGTACTTC. V gene TRBV10-3 combines with J gene TRBJ2-7; the match to TRBD1 covers 11 bases. With 2 bases clipped from V and 3 bases from J, the junction kept 3 bases outside the gene matches. The CDR3 is made up of 15 amino acids. Germline CDR1 and CDR2: ENHRY and SYGVKD.

The chain carries TRBV3-1 and TRBJ2-5; D may match TRBD1 or TRBD2 (5 bases each). With 4 bases removed from V and 5 bases from J, the gap between germline ends came to 17 bases. This CDR3 spans 15 amino acids. CDR1 LGHDT and CDR2 YNNKEL come from the germline V gene (reference sequence). The CDR3 DNA reads TGTGCCAGCAGCCCATCCGGGGCTAAGGCGGAGACCCAGTACTTC. Translated: CASSPSGAKAETQYF.